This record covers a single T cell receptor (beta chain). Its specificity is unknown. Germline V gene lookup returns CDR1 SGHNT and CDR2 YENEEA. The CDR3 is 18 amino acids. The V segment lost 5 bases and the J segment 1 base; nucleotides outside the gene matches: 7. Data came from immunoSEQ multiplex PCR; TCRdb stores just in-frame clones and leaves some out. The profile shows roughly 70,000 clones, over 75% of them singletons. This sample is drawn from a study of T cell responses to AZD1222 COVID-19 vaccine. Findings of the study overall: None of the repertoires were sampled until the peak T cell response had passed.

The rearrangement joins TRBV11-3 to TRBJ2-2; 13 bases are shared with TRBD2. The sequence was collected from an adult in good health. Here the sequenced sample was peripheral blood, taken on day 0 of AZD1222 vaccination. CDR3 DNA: TGTGCCAGCAGCCTAGGGACTAGCGGGGCCGGGAACACCGGGGAGCTGTTTTTT. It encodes CASSLGTSGAGNTGELFF.